The 12 T cell receptor beta chains below come from one sample, sequenced in a study of early T cells in non-severe SARS-CoV-2 infection. Each CDR3 protein gets one entry after TCRdb re-called the 5' RACE reads with MiXCR. The sample includes tens of thousands of distinct CDR3 sequences, 6.5% to 7.5% of them seen just once. The source material was whole blood, sampled at baseline. These receptors originate from an adult who was a healthcare worker with PCR-confirmed SARS-CoV-2 infection or an uninfected control (not recorded which).

This clonotype was found many times. V and J are TRBV28 and TRBJ2-3, with D unclear. V lost 3 bases and J lost 6, with 4 bases in between. Germline V lookup: CDR1 MDHEN, CDR2 SYDVKM. The CDR3 runs to 11 residues. The CDR3: CASSFRDTQYF. As DNA, the CDR3 is TGTGCCAGCAGTTTCAGGGATACGCAGTATTTT.

This clonotype has at least ten counts. The genes are TRBV11-2 and TRBJ2-1; 7 bases line up with TRBD2. Trimming at V came to 7 bases and at J to 6 bases, leaving 9 bases not matched to a gene. The germline gives CDR1 SGHAT, CDR2 FQNNGV. The CDR3 has 14 amino acids. DNA for the CDR3: TGTGCCAGCACCATGTGGGAGGGTCTCAATGAGCAGTTCTTC. Translation gives CASTMWEGLNEQFF.

The chain has TRBV28 and TRBJ1-5; D is unresolved. TRBJ2-3 explains the end of the DNA better; the J call may be wrong. The CDR3 runs to 14 residues. Germline V lookup: CDR1 MDHEN, CDR2 SYDVKM. Here the CDR3 DNA reads TGTGCCAGCAGTTTACGAGACATGAGGCAGCCCCAGTATTTT. Translation gives CASSLRDMRQPQYF.

This clonotype was observed many times. The J gene is TRBJ2-7, the V gene TRBV28, with 8 bases that match TRBD1. The CDR3 length is 14 residues. Germline CDR1 reads MDHEN; CDR2 reads SYDVKM. The V and J ends lost 4 bases and 2 bases, in that order; junction bases with no gene match: 4. The CDR3 DNA is TGTGCCAGCAGTTCGGGACAGGAGACCTACGAGCAGTACTTC. It translates to CASSSGQETYEQYF.

CDR3 DNA: TGTGCCAGCAGCCCCCCGGGACTAGCAGGATGGGGGACCTACAATGAGCAGTTCTTC. Protein sequence: CASSPPGLAGWGTYNEQFF. The chain uses TRBV5-6 and TRBJ2-1, with 9 bases fitting TRBD2. The germline V gene encodes CDR1 SGHDT and CDR2 YYEEEE. With 4 bases clipped from V and 2 bases from J, the junction kept 16 bases outside the gene matches. The CDR3 consists of 19 residues. Combining the CDR3 with reference TRBV5-6 and TRBJ2-1 gives the whole variable domain DAGVTQSPTHLIKTRGQQVTLRCSPKSGHDTVSWYQQALGQGPQFIFQYYEEEERQRGNFPDRFSGHQFPNYSSELNVNALLLGDSALYLCASSPPGLAGWGTYNEQFFGPGTRLTVL.

This sequence joins TRBV29-1 and TRBJ2-5; the D is unclear. This CDR3 is 13 amino acids long. Germline V lookup: CDR1 SQVTM, CDR2 ANQGSEA. The V end lost 6 bases, the J end lost 5 bases, and 16 bases lay between the germline ends. CDR3: CSVTFTAGETQYF. DNA for the CDR3: TGCAGCGTCACCTTTACGGCCGGGGAGACCCAGTACTTC.

This clonotype was recorded at least ten times. This chain links TRBV28 with TRBJ1-2, with 9 bases aligning to TRBD1. The CDR3 is 12 amino acids. Trimming took 8 bases from V and 4 from J; bases not matched to a gene: 2. Germline-derived CDR1 and CDR2 are MDHEN and SYDVKM. The CDR3, as DNA: TGTGCCAGCGGGACAGGGCTCTATGGCTACACCTTC. This codes for CASGTGLYGYTF.

This clonotype was seen repeatedly, ten times or more. The gene calls are TRBV20-1 and TRBJ1-4, with D unclear. V was cut by 5 bases and J by 8 bases, with 15 bases left in between. Germline lookup yields CDR1 DFQATT and CDR2 SNEGSKA (reference sequence). CDR3 size: 13 residues. CDR3 loop: CSARDGVGEKLFF. In nucleotides, the CDR3 is TGCAGTGCTCGTGACGGGGTAGGGGAAAAACTGTTTTTT.

The V gene is TRBV5-8, the J gene TRBJ2-3; no definite D call. In germline, CDR1 is SGHTS, CDR2 YDEGEE. With 1 base removed from V and 2 bases from J, the gap between germline ends came to 8 bases. This CDR3 has 14 residues. In nucleotides, the CDR3 is TGTGCCAGCAGCTTGTCACAAAACACAGATACGCAGTATTTT. It is translated as CASSLSQNTDTQYF.

The table lists this clonotype with a few counts. V is TRBV12-3 or TRBV12-4 and J is TRBJ1-1; D perhaps matches TRBD1 (5 bases). The length of the CDR3 is 14 residues. V was pared by 5 bases and J by 3 bases, with 13 bases between. CDR3 sequence (DNA): TGTGCCAGCAGTCTCTCGGGGCTTCACACTGAAGCTTTCTTT. Translating gives CASSLSGLHTEAFF.

At least ten counts were recorded for this clonotype. This chain links TRBV6-2 or TRBV6-3 with TRBJ1-1; TRBD1 might be the D (6 bases). Trimming removed 3 bases at V and 3 bases at J, with 17 bases between. The CDR3 sequence is 16 residues long. Germline CDR1 MNHEY, CDR2 SVGEGT. CDR3: CASSYRGHRGDTEAFF. CDR3 nucleotides: TGTGCCAGCAGTTATAGGGGACACCGAGGGGACACTGAAGCTTTCTTT.

This clonotype was seen only a few times. CDR3 sequence (DNA): TGCGCCAGCAGCCAGAACGTAGGGGGCTTGAATGAAAAACTGTTTTTT. This encodes CASSQNVGGLNEKLFF. V and J are TRBV4-3 and TRBJ1-4; 7 bases line up with TRBD1. Germline CDR1 and CDR2: LGHNA and YSLEER. The CDR3 is made up of 16 amino acids. The ends lost 3 bases at V and 5 bases at J; junction bases unmatched: 9.